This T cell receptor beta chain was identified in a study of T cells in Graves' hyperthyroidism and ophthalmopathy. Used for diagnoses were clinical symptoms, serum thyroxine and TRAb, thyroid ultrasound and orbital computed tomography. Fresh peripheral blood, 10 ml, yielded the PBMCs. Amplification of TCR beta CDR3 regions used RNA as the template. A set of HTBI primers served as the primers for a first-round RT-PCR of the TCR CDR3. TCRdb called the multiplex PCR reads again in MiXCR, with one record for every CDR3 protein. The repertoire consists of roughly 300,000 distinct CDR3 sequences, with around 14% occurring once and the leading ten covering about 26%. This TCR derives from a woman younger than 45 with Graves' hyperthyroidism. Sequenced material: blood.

CDR3 DNA sequence: TGTGCCGTGAGCGGACGGAGCACAGATACGCAGTATTTT. It yields the protein CAVSGRSTDTQYF. The chain has TRBV19 and TRBJ2-3, with a possible D match to TRBD2 (5 bases). CDR1 is LNHDA, CDR2 SQIVND, per germline (reference sequence). The germline V and J ends were trimmed by 11 bases and 0 bases, with 12 bases remaining between them. The CDR3 is made up of 13 amino acids.